The source of this T cell receptor beta chain is a study of cytomegalovirus exposure and HLA in healthy donors. PCR primers comprised 60 Vbeta and 13 Jbeta primers. Assay: immunoSEQ multiplex PCR; the TCRdb copy retains only in-frame clones and omits some. The data show about 88,000 clones, and the top ten clones hold about 5.9%. V gave up 4 bases and J gave up 6 bases; unmatched junction bases: 7. The CDR3 spans 14 residues. Germline CDR1 reads MGHRA; CDR2 reads YSYEKL. The sequenced material came from PBMCs. The sequence was collected from a girl aged 5-17 years in good health and CMV-seropositive. This sequence joins TRBV4-1 and TRBJ1-2, with 8 positions matching TRBD1. The CDR3 here is CASSPLTGVDGYTF. In DNA, the CDR3 is TGCGCCAGCAGCCCCCTGACAGGGGTAGATGGCTACACCTTC.